This T cell receptor (beta chain) was recovered during a study of identifying expanded T cells in peripheral blood. Trimming cost V 1 base and J 1 base, with 15 bases left between them. The CDR3 contains 16 residues. Germline CDR1 reads SQVTM; CDR2 reads ANQGSEA. Sequenced by immunoSEQ multiplex PCR; TCRdb stores in-frame clones only, minus some. The sample consists of approximately 100,000 clones, around nine tenths of them appearing once. This sequence originates from a person aged 18 to 75 in good health. The chain links TRBV29-1 to TRBJ2-3; D is uncertain. The sample consisted of blood. CDR3 region: CSVEGGKDYGTDTQYF. Here the CDR3 DNA reads TGCAGCGTTGAAGGCGGCAAGGATTACGGCACAGATACGCAGTATTTT.